These 24 T cell receptor beta chains share one sample of origin, sequenced in a study of T cell responses to AZD1222 COVID-19 vaccine. The method was immunoSEQ multiplex PCR; TCRdb's version includes in-frame clones alone and lacks a portion of them. The sample records some 150,000 clones, less than 90% being singletons. The source was peripheral blood, collected after recovery from COVID-19. The receptors here all came from an adult who had recovered from COVID-19.

Concerning this clone itself: The junction and the germline gene differ at one end; a read error may be behind it. The rearrangement joins TRBV2 to TRBJ1-1; D is unresolved. Germline V gene data show CDR1 as SNHLY and CDR2 as FYNNEI. The CDR3 spans 14 residues. CDR3 DNA sequence: TGTGCCAGCAGGGAAGGAGCCCCGAACACTGAAGCTTTCTTT. Its translation is CASREGAPNTEAFF.

The J gene is TRBJ1-2, the V gene TRBV12-5, with D possibly being TRBD1 (6 bases). This CDR3 has 17 residues. With 6 bases removed from V and 2 bases from J, the gap between germline ends came to 22 bases. Germline V gene data show CDR1 as LGHNT and CDR2 as FRNRAP. Written as DNA, the CDR3 is TGTGCTAGTGGGCACCTGGGACATCATTTAATAAACTATGGCTACACCTTC. This gives the protein CASGHLGHHLINYGYTF.

The chain couples TRBV2 to TRBJ2-5; D may be TRBD2 (6 bases). Trimming left V 10 bases short and J 5 bases short, with 17 bases between. This CDR3 contains 13 residues. Looked up from germline, CDR1 is SNHLY and CDR2 is FYNNEI. The CDR3: CANCLARKETQYF. Here the CDR3 DNA reads TGTGCCAATTGTCTAGCGCGGAAGGAGACCCAGTACTTC.

As for this clone: The same CDR3 is also encoded by other DNA sequences in this sample. The chain joins TRBV7-2 to TRBJ1-2; D is unclear. The germline gives CDR1 SGHTA, CDR2 FQGNSA. Trimming stripped 4 bases from V and 5 bases from J, with 5 bases between. The CDR3 is made up of 11 amino acids. CDR3 protein: CASSSNYGYTF. For the CDR3, the DNA is TGTGCCAGCAGCTCAAATTATGGCTACACCTTC.

The genes are TRBV20-1 and TRBJ1-1, with TRBD1 as a possible D gene (5 bases). V was shortened by 3 bases and J by 0 bases, with 17 bases between the two germline ends. Germline V gene data show CDR1 as DFQATT and CDR2 as SNEGSKA (reference sequence). This CDR3 comprises 16 residues. The CDR3 DNA is TGCAGTGCTAGTCCTACGTGGGGGGGAATGAACACTGAAGCTTTCTTT. It yields the protein CSASPTWGGMNTEAFF.

The gene calls are TRBV3-1 (or the pseudogene TRBV3-2) and TRBJ2-7; 7 positions agree with TRBD2. The trim removed 1 base at V and 6 bases at J, leaving 6 bases unmatched. Germline CDR1 LGHDT, CDR2 YNNKEL (reference sequence). The CDR3 loop spans 14 amino acids. The CDR3 spells CASSQAGGSGEQYF. The DNA of the CDR3 is TGTGCCAGCAGCCAAGCCGGGGGGTCTGGCGAGCAGTACTTC.

The rearrangement joins TRBV6-2 or TRBV6-3 to TRBJ2-5; weak D call: TRBD2 (6 bases). The germline CDR1 and CDR2 sequences are MNHEY and SVGEGT. Trimming took 6 bases from V and 0 from J, leaving 14 bases between them. The CDR3 is made up of 15 amino acids. The CDR3, as DNA: TGTGCCAGCAGCTTTTGGACTACCAACCAAGAGACCCAGTACTTC. Translated: CASSFWTTNQETQYF.

The V and J genes are TRBV6-9 and TRBJ2-7; D ambiguous. Trimming removed 6 bases at V and 1 base at J, with 13 bases between. CDR1 and CDR2 (germline): MNHGY, SVAAGI. The CDR3 is 14 amino acids. CDR3 protein: CASRIHTRSYEQYF. As DNA, the CDR3 is TGTGCCAGCAGGATCCACACGAGATCCTACGAGCAGTACTTC.

The rearrangement links TRBV16 to TRBJ1-2, with a weak D call TRBD1 (6 bases). The germline gives CDR1 KGHSY, CDR2 FQNENV. V was cut by 0 bases and J by 4 bases, with 12 bases left in between. This CDR3 region has 15 residues. CDR3 region: CASSQSNRATYGYTF. The DNA for the CDR3 is TGTGCCAGCAGCCAATCGAACAGGGCAACCTATGGCTACACCTTC.

The chain links TRBV4-1 to TRBJ1-2, with 9 positions matching TRBD1. The CDR3 consists of 16 residues. Looked up from germline, CDR1 is MGHRA and CDR2 is YSYEKL. V shed 1 base, J shed 1 base, and the junction held 4 bases outside the gene matches. The CDR3 nucleotides are TGCGCCAGCAGCCAAGGAGGGACAGGGTATAACTATGGCTACACCTTC. This codes for CASSQGGTGYNYGYTF.

J is TRBJ1-2 and V is TRBV5-4; no reliable D call. There are 13 residues in the CDR3. CDR1 and CDR2 from the germline V gene are SGHNT and YYREEE (reference sequence). Trimming removed 0 bases from V and 4 bases from J, with 7 bases in between. The CDR3 DNA reads as TGTGCCAGCAGCTTGGGCGGGTCCTATGGCTACACCTTC. This encodes CASSLGGSYGYTF.

The chain combines TRBV18 with TRBJ1-2; 9 bases are a match to TRBD1. The CDR3 length is 15 residues. Germline assignment: CDR1 KGHSH and CDR2 LQKENI. After removal of 0 bases from V and 8 bases from J, the junction contained 7 bases not matched to a gene. CDR3 protein: CASSPPGQGLKGYTF. The CDR3 nucleotides read TGTGCCAGCTCACCACCAGGACAGGGGTTGAAGGGCTACACCTTC. Full variable domain (remainder filled in from reference TRBV18 and TRBJ1-2): NAGVMQNPRHLVRRRGQEARLRCSPMKGHSHVYWYRQLPEEGLKFMVYLQKENIIDESGMPKERFSAEFPKEGPSILRIQQVVRGDSAAYFCASSPPGQGLKGYTFGSGTRLTVV.

CDR3 residues: CASSLRYGVKEDGYTF. CDR3 nucleotides: TGTGCCAGCAGCCTTAGATATGGGGTCAAAGAGGATGGCTACACCTTC. V is TRBV9 and J is TRBJ1-2; no clear D gene. Looked up from germline, CDR1 is SGDLS and CDR2 is YYNGEE. The ends were cut back, 4 bases at V and 6 bases at J, with 22 bases in the middle. This CDR3 has 16 residues.

The gene calls are TRBV9 and TRBJ2-7; 11 bases map to TRBD2. The CDR3 totals 14 residues. Looked up from germline, CDR1 is SGDLS and CDR2 is YYNGEE. J gave up 5 bases and V 0 bases, and 1 base lay outside the gene matches. CDR3: CASSVELAGDEQYF. The CDR3 DNA sequence: TGTGCCAGCAGCGTAGAACTAGCGGGAGACGAGCAGTACTTC.

The rearrangement links TRBV28 to TRBJ1-2, with D unresolved. The CDR3 has 15 amino acids. Trimming took 6 bases from V and 5 from J, leaving 19 bases between them. The germline V gene has CDR1 MDHEN and CDR2 SYDVKM. CDR3 loop: CASSRIGNSEYGYTF. CDR3 bases: TGTGCCAGCAGCAGAATCGGGAACAGCGAATATGGCTACACCTTC.

V and J are TRBV9 and TRBJ2-4, with D unclear. There are 13 residues in the CDR3. The V and J ends lost 0 bases and 3 bases respectively, with 4 bases between them. The germline CDR1 and CDR2 sequences are SGDLS and YYNGEE. DNA of the CDR3: TGTGCCAGCAGCGTAGGAGACAAAAACATTCAGTACTTC. Protein product: CASSVGDKNIQYF. Full variable domain (remainder filled in from reference TRBV9 and TRBJ2-4): DSGVTQTPKHLITATGQRVTLRCSPRSGDLSVYWYQQSLDQGLQFLIQYYNGEERAKGNILERFSAQQFPDLHSELNLSSLELGDSALYFCASSVGDKNIQYFGAGTRLSVL.

The J gene is TRBJ2-7, the V gene TRBV5-6; maybe TRBD1 (5 bases). Trimming removed 0 bases at V and 3 bases at J, with 7 bases between. Looked up from germline, CDR1 is SGHDT and CDR2 is YYEEEE. The CDR3 length is 13 residues. CDR3 region: CASSLAGLYEQYF. The CDR3 DNA is TGTGCCAGCAGCTTGGCAGGGCTCTACGAGCAGTACTTC.

This rearrangement joins TRBV4-1 to TRBJ1-1, with TRBD1 identical over 10 bases. Germline CDR1 and CDR2: MGHRA and YSYEKL. This CDR3 comprises 16 residues. V dropped 2 bases and J dropped 4; count of bases not matched to a gene: 7. The CDR3 sequence: CASSQPGQGRRTEAFF. DNA of the CDR3: TGCGCCAGCAGCCAACCGGGACAGGGGCGCCGCACTGAAGCTTTCTTT.

The chain joins TRBV3-1 (or the pseudogene TRBV3-2) to TRBJ2-7; D tentatively reads TRBD1 or TRBD2 (6 bases each). The CDR3 extends over 16 amino acids. CDR1 is LGHDT and CDR2 is YNNKEL in the germline V gene (reference sequence). Trimming removed 3 bases at V and 3 bases at J, with 18 bases between. The CDR3 bases are TGTGCCAGCAGCCAGGTTGGACAGAGGACTAACTACGAGCAGTACTTC. Translated, it gives CASSQVGQRTNYEQYF.

The chain employs TRBV9 and TRBJ1-2, with TRBD1 identical over 7 bases. J was trimmed by 3 bases and V by 4 bases; bases with no gene match: 6. Germline CDR1 is SGDLS and CDR2 is YYNGEE. There are 14 residues in the CDR3. CDR3 nucleotide sequence: TGTGCCAGCAGCCTCCGGACAGGCTACTATGGCTACACCTTC. Its translation is CASSLRTGYYGYTF.

Only one count was recorded for this clone. V usage is TRBV2 and J usage is TRBJ2-7; 9 bases are shared with TRBD1. This CDR3 has 14 amino acids. From germline, CDR1 is SNHLY and CDR2 FYNNEI. Germline trimming cut 7 bases from V and 5 bases from J; bases unmatched to any gene: 9. CDR3: CASNSQGAQNEQYF. The CDR3 nucleotides are TGTGCCAGCAATTCACAGGGGGCGCAGAACGAGCAGTACTTC.

The gene calls are TRBV19 and TRBJ2-3, with 12 bases matching TRBD2. J lost 2 bases, V lost 1 base, and 4 bases had no gene match. Germline assignment: CDR1 LNHDA and CDR2 SQIVND (reference sequence). The CDR3 runs 17 residues. The CDR3 spells CASSIGLAGAYTDTQYF. CDR3 nucleotide sequence: TGTGCCAGTAGTATAGGACTAGCGGGAGCTTACACAGATACGCAGTATTTT.

The chain carries TRBV6-4 and TRBJ1-5; D call uncertain. Trimming shortened V by 3 bases and J by 7 bases, and 10 bases separated the two germline ends. Per the germline V gene, CDR1 is MRHNA and CDR2 is SNTAGT. There are 13 residues in the CDR3. The DNA for the CDR3 is TGTGCCAGCAGTGAGTCTATTAGGCAGCCCCAGCATTTT. Translation: CASSESIRQPQHF.

The chain employs TRBV27 and TRBJ1-5; D not certain. The ends were cut back, 3 bases at V and 1 base at J, with 10 bases in the middle. Germline CDR1 reads MNHEY; CDR2 reads SMNVEV (reference sequence). This CDR3 is built from 15 residues. The CDR3 region is CASSFGRRSNQPQHF. The CDR3 DNA reads as TGTGCCAGCAGTTTTGGCAGGAGGAGCAATCAGCCCCAGCATTTT.